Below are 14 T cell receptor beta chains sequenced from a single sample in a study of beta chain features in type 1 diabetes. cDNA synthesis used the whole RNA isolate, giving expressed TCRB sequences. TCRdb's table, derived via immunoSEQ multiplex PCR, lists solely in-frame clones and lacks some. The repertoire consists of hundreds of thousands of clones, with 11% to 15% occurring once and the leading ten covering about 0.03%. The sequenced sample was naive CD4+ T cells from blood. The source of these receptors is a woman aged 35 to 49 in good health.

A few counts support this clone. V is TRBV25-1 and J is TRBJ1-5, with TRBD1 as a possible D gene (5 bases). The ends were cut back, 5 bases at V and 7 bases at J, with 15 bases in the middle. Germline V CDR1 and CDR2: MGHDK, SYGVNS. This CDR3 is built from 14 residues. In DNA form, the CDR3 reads TGTGCCAGCAGTTACGGGGTCGGGGGACAGCCCCAGCATTTT. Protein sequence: CASSYGVGGQPQHF.

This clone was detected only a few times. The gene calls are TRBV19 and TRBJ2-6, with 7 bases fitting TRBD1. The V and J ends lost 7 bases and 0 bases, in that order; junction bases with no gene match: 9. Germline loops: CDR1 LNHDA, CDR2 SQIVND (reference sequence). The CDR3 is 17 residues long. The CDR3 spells CASNLQGFPSGANVLTF. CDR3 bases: TGTGCCAGTAACCTACAGGGGTTCCCCTCTGGGGCCAACGTCCTGACTTTC. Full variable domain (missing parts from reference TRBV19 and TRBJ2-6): DGGITQSPKYLFRKEGQNVTLSCEQNLNHDAMYWYRQDPGQGLRLIYYSQIVNDFQKGDIAEGYSVSREKKESFPLTVTSAQKNPTAFYLCASNLQGFPSGANVLTFGAGSRLTVL.

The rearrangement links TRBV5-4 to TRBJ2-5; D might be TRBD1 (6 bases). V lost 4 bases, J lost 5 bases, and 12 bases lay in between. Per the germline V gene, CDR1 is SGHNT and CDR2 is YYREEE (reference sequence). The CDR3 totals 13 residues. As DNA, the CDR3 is TGTGCCAGCAGCCCGGACAGAAGGGAGACCCAGTACTTC. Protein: CASSPDRRETQYF.

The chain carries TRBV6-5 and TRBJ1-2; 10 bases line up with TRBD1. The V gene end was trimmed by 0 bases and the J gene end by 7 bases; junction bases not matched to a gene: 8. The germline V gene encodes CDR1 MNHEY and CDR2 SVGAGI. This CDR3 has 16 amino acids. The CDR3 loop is CASSYSGTGVLGGYTF. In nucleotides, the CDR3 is TGTGCCAGCAGTTACTCAGGGACAGGGGTACTTGGTGGCTACACCTTC.

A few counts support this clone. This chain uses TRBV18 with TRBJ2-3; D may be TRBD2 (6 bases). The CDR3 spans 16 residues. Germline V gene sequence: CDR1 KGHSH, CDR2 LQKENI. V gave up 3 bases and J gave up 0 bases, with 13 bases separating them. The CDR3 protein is CASSPRGSPSTDTQYF. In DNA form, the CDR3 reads TGTGCCAGCTCACCTCGGGGGAGCCCTAGCACAGATACGCAGTATTTT.

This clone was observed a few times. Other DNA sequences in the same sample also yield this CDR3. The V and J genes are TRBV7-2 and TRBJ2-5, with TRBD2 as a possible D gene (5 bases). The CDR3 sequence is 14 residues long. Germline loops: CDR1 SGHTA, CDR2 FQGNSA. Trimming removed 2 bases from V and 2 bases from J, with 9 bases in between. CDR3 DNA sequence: TGTGCCAGCAGCTTAAATCGGGGACAAGAGACCCAGTACTTC. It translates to CASSLNRGQETQYF.

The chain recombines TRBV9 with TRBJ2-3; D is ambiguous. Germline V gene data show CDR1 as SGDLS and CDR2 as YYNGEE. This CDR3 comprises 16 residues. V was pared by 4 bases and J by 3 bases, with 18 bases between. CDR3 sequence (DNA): TGTGCCAGCAGCTTCGGCCGGAGTGGCTTTACAGATACGCAGTATTTT. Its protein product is CASSFGRSGFTDTQYF.

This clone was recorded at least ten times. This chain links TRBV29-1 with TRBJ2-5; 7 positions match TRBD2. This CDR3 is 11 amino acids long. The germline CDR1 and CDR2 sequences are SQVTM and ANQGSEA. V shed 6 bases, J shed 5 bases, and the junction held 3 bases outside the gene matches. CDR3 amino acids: CSVAGEETQYF. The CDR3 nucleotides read TGCAGCGTGGCGGGGGAGGAGACCCAGTACTTC.

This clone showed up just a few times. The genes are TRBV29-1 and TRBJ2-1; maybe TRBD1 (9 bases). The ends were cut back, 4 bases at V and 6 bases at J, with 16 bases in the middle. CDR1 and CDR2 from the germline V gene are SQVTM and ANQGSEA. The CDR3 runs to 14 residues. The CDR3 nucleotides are TGCAGCGTTGCGGGGGGGACAGGGCCCAATGAGCAGTTCTTC. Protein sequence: CSVAGGTGPNEQFF.

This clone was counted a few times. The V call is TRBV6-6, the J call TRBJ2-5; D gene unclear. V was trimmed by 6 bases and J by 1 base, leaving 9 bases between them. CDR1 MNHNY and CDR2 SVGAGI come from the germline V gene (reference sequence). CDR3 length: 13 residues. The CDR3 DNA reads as TGTGCCAGCAGCCGAGACATCCAAGAGACCCAGTACTTC. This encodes CASSRDIQETQYF.

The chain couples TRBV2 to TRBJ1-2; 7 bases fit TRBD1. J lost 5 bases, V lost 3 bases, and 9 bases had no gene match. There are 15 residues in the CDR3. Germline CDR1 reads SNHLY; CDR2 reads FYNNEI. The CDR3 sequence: CASSESAGTAYGYTF. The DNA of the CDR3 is TGTGCCAGCAGTGAGAGCGCCGGGACAGCGTATGGCTACACCTTC.

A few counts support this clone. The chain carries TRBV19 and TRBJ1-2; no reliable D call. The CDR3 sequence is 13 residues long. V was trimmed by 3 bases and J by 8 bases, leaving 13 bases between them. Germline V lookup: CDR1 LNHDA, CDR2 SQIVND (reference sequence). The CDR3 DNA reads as TGTGCCAGTAGTATTCGCCAGGCGGGAGGCTACACCTTC. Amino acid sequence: CASSIRQAGGYTF.

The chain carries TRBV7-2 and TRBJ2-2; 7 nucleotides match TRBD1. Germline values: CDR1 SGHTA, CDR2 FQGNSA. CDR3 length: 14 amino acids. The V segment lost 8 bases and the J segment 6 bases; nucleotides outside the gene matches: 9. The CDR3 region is CASGRLTGAGELFF. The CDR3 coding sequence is TGTGCCAGCGGACGGTTAACAGGGGCCGGGGAGCTGTTTTTT.

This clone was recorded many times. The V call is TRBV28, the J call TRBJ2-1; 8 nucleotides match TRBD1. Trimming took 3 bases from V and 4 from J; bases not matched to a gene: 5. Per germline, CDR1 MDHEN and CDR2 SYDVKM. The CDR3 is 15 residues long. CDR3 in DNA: TGTGCCAGCAGTTTGACAGGGGCCGGGTACAATGAGCAGTTCTTC. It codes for CASSLTGAGYNEQFF.